Each of the 14 T cell receptor beta chains below was sequenced from the same sample in a study of patients and donors after allogeneic stem cell transplantation. TCRdb recomputed calls from the RT-PCR reads with MiXCR, one row per CDR3 protein. Of about 410,000 distinct CDR3 sequences listed, 16% are singletons. The sequencing input was blood, either unsorted or a sorted T cell fraction (not recorded which). The receptors shown here come from a human donor who was either an allogeneic HSCT recipient or a stem cell or donor lymphocyte infusion donor (not recorded which). It is not recorded whose cells these are; they may come from a transplant donor.

Comment on this clonotype: A much larger clonotype is one base distant, so this may be a read error. The V call is TRBV11-1, the J call TRBJ1-1, with 7 bases identical to TRBD1. Germline V gene sequence: CDR1 SGHAT, CDR2 FQDESV (reference sequence). The CDR3 runs to 18 residues. CDR3: CVSSAGTVLRFMNTEAFF. The DNA for the CDR3 is TGTGTCAGCAGCGCGGGGACAGTTCTCCGATTCATGAACACTGAAGCTTTCTTT.

This clonotype was recorded many times. V is TRBV12-3 or TRBV12-4 and J is TRBJ2-7; 9 bases line up with TRBD1. V shed 7 bases and J 2 bases; nucleotides not matched to a gene: 6. The CDR3 spans 14 residues. Written as DNA, the CDR3 is TGTGCCAGCACCCTCGGGACAGGGACCTACGAGCAGTACTTC. It is translated as CASTLGTGTYEQYF.

The table lists this clonotype with a few counts. The gene calls are TRBV7-9 and TRBJ2-2; 7 bases match TRBD1. Trimming at V came to 5 bases and at J to 6 bases, leaving 6 bases not matched to a gene. This CDR3 comprises 14 residues. The germline gives CDR1 SEHNR, CDR2 FQNEAQ (reference sequence). CDR3 loop: CASSKGQQSGELFF. The CDR3 DNA sequence: TGTGCCAGCAGCAAGGGACAGCAATCCGGGGAGCTGTTTTTT.

This clonotype was detected only a few times. This rearrangement joins TRBV5-1 to TRBJ2-3; 7 bases map to TRBD1. This CDR3 contains 14 residues. V dropped 4 bases and J dropped 0; count of bases not matched to a gene: 2. Looked up from germline, CDR1 is SGHRS and CDR2 is YFSETQ. In nucleotides, the CDR3 is TGCGCCAGCAGCACGACAGGGAGCACAGATACGCAGTATTTT. It is translated as CASSTTGSTDTQYF.

The V and J genes are TRBV20-1 and TRBJ1-2; D is unclear. CDR1 and CDR2 (germline): DFQATT, SNEGSKA (reference sequence). V lost 6 bases, J lost 5 bases, and 13 bases lay in between. The CDR3 is 12 residues long. For the CDR3, the DNA is TGCAGTGCCGATGTAGGGAGGTATGGCTACACCTTC. Protein: CSADVGRYGYTF.

This clonotype came up a few times. This chain connects TRBV20-1 to TRBJ1-1, with D uncertain. Germline CDR1 is DFQATT and CDR2 is SNEGSKA (reference sequence). The V end lost 1 base, the J end lost 6 bases, and 9 bases lay between the germline ends. The CDR3 loop spans 12 amino acids. CDR3 residues: CSARARGPEAFF. CDR3 sequence (DNA): TGCAGTGCTAGAGCCCGGGGTCCTGAAGCTTTCTTT.

This clonotype was seen only once. The gene calls are TRBV7-9 and TRBJ2-1; D not resolved. This CDR3 comprises 14 residues. Trimming pared 5 bases from V and 6 bases from J, leaving 14 bases between. Germline V gives CDR1 SEHNR, CDR2 FQNEAQ (reference sequence). CDR3 region: CASSRHAPGNEQFF. CDR3 DNA sequence: TGTGCCAGCAGCCGACACGCGCCTGGCAATGAGCAGTTCTTC.

The chain joins TRBV20-1 to TRBJ2-1; 13 nucleotides match TRBD2. The length of the CDR3 is 14 residues. The germline V gene encodes CDR1 DFQATT and CDR2 SNEGSKA (reference sequence). With 3 bases clipped from V and 8 bases from J, the junction kept 4 bases outside the gene matches. CDR3 sequence: CSASRTSGSDEQFF. Here the CDR3 DNA reads TGCAGTGCTAGCCGGACTAGCGGGAGTGATGAGCAGTTCTTC.

This clonotype has ten or more counts. The J gene is TRBJ2-1, the V gene TRBV5-1, with D possibly being TRBD2 (6 bases). Germline-derived CDR1 and CDR2 are SGHRS and YFSETQ. The V end lost 8 bases, the J end lost 3 bases, and 15 bases lay between the germline ends. The length of the CDR3 is 14 residues. CDR3 nucleotide sequence: TGCGCCAGGAGACTTTGCGGGAACTACAATGAGCAGTTCTTC. Encoded protein: CARRLCGNYNEQFF.

This clonotype showed up many times. V is TRBV12-3 or TRBV12-4 and J is TRBJ2-2; D is perhaps TRBD1 (5 bases). This CDR3 is 13 amino acids long. V was shortened by 11 bases and J by 4 bases, with 14 bases between the two germline ends. CDR3 sequence: CAAQQGLTGELFF. CDR3 nucleotides: TGTGCCGCACAGCAGGGCCTCACCGGGGAGCTGTTTTTT.

This clonotype appeared many times. CDR3 loop: CASSLEGVYNEQFF. CDR3 nucleotide sequence: TGTGCCAGCAGCTTAGAAGGGGTATACAATGAGCAGTTCTTC. The chain carries TRBV11-3 and TRBJ2-1; tentative D call: TRBD1 (5 bases). Germline V gene sequence: CDR1 SGHNT, CDR2 YENEEA. The CDR3 consists of 14 residues. Trimming pared 0 bases from V and 4 bases from J, leaving 7 bases between.

The V and J genes are TRBV12-3 or TRBV12-4 and TRBJ2-1, with 15 positions matching TRBD2. The CDR3 is 15 amino acids. Germline trimming cut 3 bases from V and 16 bases from J; bases unmatched to any gene: 10. In DNA, the CDR3 is TGTGCCAGCAGTTTGGCGGGACTAGCGGGGGGACCGCCTTTCTTC. Its translation: CASSLAGLAGGPPFF.

V and J are TRBV19 and TRBJ1-5; D call uncertain. The V end was cut by 7 bases, the J end by 6 bases, with 19 bases between. This CDR3 contains 15 residues. Germline V gene lookup returns CDR1 LNHDA and CDR2 SQIVND (reference sequence). DNA for the CDR3: TGTGCCAGTAACGGGCAGGTCCGGTTGGCTCAGCCCCAGCATTTT. The encoded protein is CASNGQVRLAQPQHF.

This clonotype was picked up a small number of times. This chain connects TRBV4-1 to TRBJ2-3; 9 bases fit TRBD2. The ends lost 1 base at V and 1 base at J; junction bases unmatched: 3. Germline CDR1 reads MGHRA; CDR2 reads YSYEKL. CDR3 size: 16 residues. The CDR3 coding sequence is TGCGCCAGCAGCCAAGTGCCTAGCGGGGGCACAGATACGCAGTATTTT. This encodes CASSQVPSGGTDTQYF.